The 26 T cell receptor beta chains presented below share a single source sample, sequenced in a study of siplizumab effects on memory and regulatory T cells. Generated by immunoSEQ multiplex PCR, the TCRdb table keeps only in-frame clones and is missing some. Among some 120,000 clones listed, around 94% were seen once. Sequences were obtained from non-Treg CD4+ T cells sorted from blood. The source is a human donor in good health.

J is TRBJ1-1 and V is TRBV5-4; the match to TRBD1 covers 9 bases. V was clipped by 0 bases and J by 4 bases; unmatched bases: 7. This CDR3 spans 16 amino acids. Germline CDR1 reads SGHNT; CDR2 reads YYREEE (reference sequence). CDR3 amino acids: CASSLGGTGRRTEAFF. In DNA form, the CDR3 reads TGTGCCAGCAGCTTGGGCGGGACAGGGAGACGCACTGAAGCTTTCTTT.

The chain uses TRBV10-3 and TRBJ1-3, with D uncertain. V shed 1 base and J shed 6 bases, with 13 bases lying between them. The CDR3 runs to 15 residues. CDR1 and CDR2 from the germline V gene are ENHRY and SYGVKD. CDR3 nucleotide sequence: TGTGCCATCAGTGAGTTTGTGGGTTCGATAAACACCATATATTTT. Translated: CAISEFVGSINTIYF.

V usage is TRBV19 and J usage is TRBJ2-4; 9 bases match TRBD2. The V gene end was trimmed by 4 bases and the J gene end by 6 bases; junction bases not matched to a gene: 13. CDR1 and CDR2 (germline): LNHDA, SQIVND (reference sequence). The CDR3 is made up of 17 amino acids. DNA of the CDR3: TGTGCCAGTAGTACCGCCCCCGGGACTAGCAGACTAAACATTCAGTACTTC. Amino acid sequence: CASSTAPGTSRLNIQYF.

The chain has TRBV6-6 and TRBJ1-4; D is perhaps TRBD1 (6 bases). V lost 6 bases, J lost 8 bases, and 19 bases lay in between. The CDR3 consists of 15 residues. Germline lookup yields CDR1 MNHNY and CDR2 SVGAGI (reference sequence). Here the CDR3 reads CASRTLTGSGEKLFF. CDR3 nucleotides: TGTGCCAGCAGAACGTTAACAGGGTCTGGAGAAAAACTGTTTTTT.

The rearrangement joins TRBV19 to TRBJ2-3; D is ambiguous. Germline lookup yields CDR1 LNHDA and CDR2 SQIVND (reference sequence). The V and J ends lost 6 bases and 1 base respectively, with 8 bases between them. This CDR3 has 13 amino acids. The CDR3 region has the DNA TGTGCCAGTAGAGGGCCCGGCACAGATACGCAGTATTTT. Translated, it gives CASRGPGTDTQYF. The full variable domain, with the rest looked up from reference TRBV19 and TRBJ2-3, is DGGITQSPKYLFRKEGQNVTLSCEQNLNHDAMYWYRQDPGQGLRLIYYSQIVNDFQKGDIAEGYSVSREKKESFPLTVTSAQKNPTAFYLCASRGPGTDTQYFGPGTRLTVL.

The J gene is TRBJ2-3, the V gene TRBV5-1; possible D gene TRBD2, 5 bases. Germline loops: CDR1 SGHRS, CDR2 YFSETQ. The CDR3 is 15 residues long. Trimming shortened V by 0 bases and J by 0 bases, and 8 bases separated the two germline ends. The CDR3 reads CASSLGGASTDTQYF. Here the CDR3 DNA reads TGCGCCAGCAGCTTGGGGGGAGCTAGCACAGATACGCAGTATTTT.

This clone was seen just once. The chain is built from TRBV6-5 and TRBJ2-7, with a tentative D call TRBD2 (6 bases). From germline, CDR1 is MNHEY and CDR2 SVGAGI. The V end was cut by 0 bases, the J end by 2 bases, with 14 bases between. The CDR3 is made up of 16 amino acids. CDR3 protein: CASSYSGTRQTYEQYF. Here the CDR3 DNA reads TGTGCCAGCAGTTACTCCGGGACTCGCCAAACCTACGAGCAGTACTTC.

This rearrangement joins TRBV2 to TRBJ2-4; maybe TRBD2 (6 bases). V lost 5 bases and J 7 bases, leaving 21 bases between the germline ends. Germline loops: CDR1 SNHLY, CDR2 FYNNEI. The length of the CDR3 is 16 residues. CDR3 nucleotide sequence: TGTGCCAGCAGTATCTCCGGGACCCTACGGGGGAACATTCAGTACTTC. Translating it yields CASSISGTLRGNIQYF.

This clone was detected a few times. The gene calls are TRBV19 and TRBJ1-2; D gene ambiguous. Germline V gene lookup returns CDR1 LNHDA and CDR2 SQIVND (reference sequence). V was trimmed by 3 bases and J by 4 bases, leaving 9 bases between them. This CDR3 is 13 amino acids long. CDR3 DNA sequence: TGTGCCAGTAGTATCGGGGATGCCTATGGCTACACCTTC. It is translated as CASSIGDAYGYTF.

The chain joins TRBV12-5 to TRBJ1-1; no firm D call. Trimming removed 2 bases at V and 3 bases at J, with 10 bases between. CDR3 length: 14 amino acids. Germline V gives CDR1 LGHNT, CDR2 FRNRAP. DNA of the CDR3: TGTGCTAGTGGTTTGACGGAATGGGACACTGAAGCTTTCTTT. Protein product: CASGLTEWDTEAFF.

This rearrangement joins TRBV6-5 to TRBJ2-5, with unresolved D. Trimming shortened V by 4 bases and J by 5 bases, and 20 bases separated the two germline ends. The CDR3 consists of 16 residues. Germline CDR1 is MNHEY and CDR2 is SVGAGI. CDR3 nucleotides: TGTGCCAGCAGTTCCGGTGGGTCCTACCTTGGGGAGACCCAGTACTTC. Protein sequence: CASSSGGSYLGETQYF.

This clone has just one count. V gene TRBV19 combines with J gene TRBJ1-2; possibly TRBD1 for D (6 bases). Germline V gene lookup returns CDR1 LNHDA and CDR2 SQIVND (reference sequence). The CDR3 length is 16 residues. The ends were cut back, 2 bases at V and 1 base at J, with 14 bases in the middle. The CDR3 loop is CASSILAGVLNYGYTF. The CDR3, as DNA: TGTGCCAGTAGTATATTGGCAGGGGTTCTTAACTATGGCTACACCTTC.

The sample holds a few counts of this clone. The rearrangement links TRBV6-5 to TRBJ1-5, with 7 bases identical to TRBD1. The CDR3 runs to 14 residues. The trim removed 2 bases at V and 6 bases at J, leaving 4 bases unmatched. Germline loops: CDR1 MNHEY, CDR2 SVGAGI. Written as DNA, the CDR3 is TGTGCCAGCAGTTACGGGGCAGGGGGTCAGCCCCAGCATTTT. Translating gives CASSYGAGGQPQHF.

The rearrangement uses TRBV5-6 and TRBJ2-3, with 11 bases matching TRBD2. Germline CDR1 and CDR2: SGHDT and YYEEEE. CDR3 length: 16 residues. V lost 2 bases to trimming and J lost 3 bases; unmatched junction nucleotides: 5. The CDR3 nucleotides are TGTGCCAGCAGCTTCACTAGCGGGAGAGAGACAGATACGCAGTATTTT. It yields the protein CASSFTSGRETDTQYF.

J is TRBJ2-1 and V is TRBV6-5; no clear D gene. The CDR3 covers 11 residues. CDR1 and CDR2 (germline): MNHEY, SVGAGI. Trimming took 6 bases from V and 5 from J, leaving 5 bases between them. The DNA for the CDR3 is TGTGCCAGCAGCCGGGACAATGAGCAGTTCTTC. This encodes CASSRDNEQFF.

The CDR3 loop is CSVETGGYGYTF. CDR3 sequence (DNA): TGCAGCGTCGAGACAGGGGGCTATGGCTACACCTTC. The chain links TRBV29-1 to TRBJ1-2; 9 positions match TRBD1. CDR1 is SQVTM and CDR2 is ANQGSEA in the germline V gene. CDR3 length: 12 residues. J lost 4 bases, V lost 6 bases, and 3 bases had no gene match.

The CDR3 DNA is TGCGCCAGCAGCCAGGGGGACAGGGGGGATACGCAGTATTTT. Translated: CASSQGDRGDTQYF. The chain is built from TRBV4-1 and TRBJ2-3; TRBD1 aligns across 11 bases. The CDR3 runs 14 residues. Germline CDR1 and CDR2: MGHRA and YSYEKL. After removal of 3 bases from V and 6 bases from J, the junction contained 2 bases not matched to a gene.

V is TRBV6-5 and J is TRBJ1-6; D is unresolved. The V end lost 2 bases, the J end lost 10 bases, and 9 bases lay between the germline ends. Germline V gene data show CDR1 as MNHEY and CDR2 as SVGAGI. The CDR3 has 13 residues. CDR3 amino acids: CASSYMTGSPLHF. The CDR3 nucleotides read TGTGCCAGCAGTTACATGACGGGCTCACCCCTCCACTTT.

The V call is TRBV7-9, the J call TRBJ1-1; TRBD1 agrees at 12 bases. The V gene end was trimmed by 5 bases and the J gene end by 5 bases; junction bases not matched to a gene: 12. CDR1 is SEHNR and CDR2 is FQNEAQ in the germline V gene (reference sequence). The CDR3 consists of 17 residues. The CDR3 nucleotides are TGTGCCAGCAGCCGGGGACAGGGGGCCGATTTGTGGACTGAAGCTTTCTTT. It codes for CASSRGQGADLWTEAFF.

V and J are TRBV4-2 and TRBJ1-5; D is undetermined. The ends were cut back, 2 bases at V and 5 bases at J, with 10 bases in the middle. Germline V gene sequence: CDR1 LGHNA, CDR2 YNFKEQ. There are 14 residues in the CDR3. DNA for the CDR3: TGTGCCAGCAGCCAATCCGCCTTTGATCAGCCCCAGCATTTT. This translates into CASSQSAFDQPQHF.

J is TRBJ2-2 and V is TRBV7-2; a weak D match, TRBD2 (7 bases). Trimming shortened V by 2 bases and J by 6 bases, and 16 bases separated the two germline ends. Germline CDR1 and CDR2: SGHTA and FQGNSA. This CDR3 is built from 16 residues. CDR3 sequence reads: CASSLLGGARPGELFF. CDR3 DNA: TGTGCCAGCAGCTTATTGGGGGGGGCCCGTCCCGGGGAGCTGTTTTTT.

The chain recombines TRBV9 with TRBJ1-5, with D tentatively TRBD1 (5 bases). Looked up from germline, CDR1 is SGDLS and CDR2 is YYNGEE. This CDR3 region has 14 residues. V lost 0 bases, J lost 6 bases, and 10 bases lay in between. The CDR3 DNA is TGTGCCAGCAGCGTAGATGCAGGGACTCAGCCCCAGCATTTT. Translation: CASSVDAGTQPQHF.

V and J are TRBV27 and TRBJ2-3; 7 bases agree with TRBD2. The J segment lost 5 bases and the V segment lost 5 bases, leaving 16 bases of the junction unmatched. The length of the CDR3 is 17 residues. CDR1 is MNHEY, CDR2 SMNVEV, per germline (reference sequence). The CDR3 region is CASSPIPAGDGEDTQYF. The CDR3 bases are TGTGCCAGCAGTCCAATTCCTGCGGGAGATGGGGAAGATACGCAGTATTTT.

A single count supports this clone. The V and J genes are TRBV11-3 and TRBJ2-3; 10 nucleotides agree with TRBD2. The CDR3 has 15 residues. The germline gives CDR1 SGHNT, CDR2 YENEEA. V lost 5 bases to trimming and J lost 2 bases; unmatched junction nucleotides: 4. In DNA, the CDR3 is TGTGCCAGCAGCCCCAGCGGGAGGGCCACAGATACGCAGTATTTT. Protein: CASSPSGRATDTQYF.

The chain joins TRBV27 to TRBJ2-3; D is possibly TRBD2 (5 bases). V dropped 4 bases and J dropped 0 bases, with 8 bases sitting between them. Looked up from germline, CDR1 is MNHEY and CDR2 is SMNVEV (reference sequence). There are 14 residues in the CDR3. The CDR3 sequence is CASSSRASTDTQYF. The CDR3 nucleotides are TGTGCCAGCAGTTCGAGGGCTAGCACAGATACGCAGTATTTT.

The chain couples TRBV11-2 to TRBJ2-7, with TRBD2 matching 8 bases. CDR1 and CDR2 (germline): SGHAT, FQNNGV. CDR3 length: 15 amino acids. Trimming took 5 bases from V and 6 from J; bases not matched to a gene: 12. CDR3 bases: TGTGCCAGCAGCCCCCGGACTAGCTCTCTCGGCGAGCAGTACTTC. Protein product: CASSPRTSSLGEQYF.